The 21 T cell receptor beta chains in this list originate from one sample, sequenced in a study of blood T cell repertoires in COVID-19. Profiled with immunoSEQ multiplex PCR; TCRdb holds only in-frame clones, not every one. Among under 50,000 clones listed, around 85% were seen once. The specimen was peripheral blood. The receptor set was obtained from a man aged 35-49 years with active COVID-19.

The V and J genes are TRBV4-1 and TRBJ2-1; unclear D gene. Germline CDR1 MGHRA, CDR2 YSYEKL. Trimming removed 3 bases from V and 0 bases from J, with 21 bases in between. This CDR3 has 19 amino acids. The CDR3 sequence: CASSHSPGGAVVSYNEQFF. The DNA of the CDR3 is TGCGCCAGCAGCCATAGCCCCGGCGGCGCCGTAGTCTCCTACAATGAGCAGTTCTTC.

The V and J genes are TRBV11-2 and TRBJ2-7; 10 bases align to TRBD1. V gave up 5 bases and J gave up 0 bases; unmatched junction bases: 13. The CDR3 consists of 18 residues. Per the germline V gene, CDR1 is SGHAT and CDR2 is FQNNGV. The CDR3 DNA is TGTGCCAGCAGCACCCTGGACAGGGGGATCATATCCTCCTACGAGCAGTACTTC. Its translation: CASSTLDRGIISSYEQYF.

The chain uses TRBV19 and TRBJ1-5; D is undetermined. CDR1 is LNHDA, CDR2 SQIVND, per germline (reference sequence). V shed 7 bases and J shed 2 bases, with 9 bases lying between them. This CDR3 has 13 amino acids. The CDR3 loop reads CASNIGGNQPQHF. The CDR3 DNA is TGTGCCAGTAATATTGGAGGCAATCAGCCCCAGCATTTT.

The chain couples TRBV27 to TRBJ1-1; weak D call: TRBD1 (5 bases). Trimming took 5 bases from V and 6 from J, leaving 13 bases between them. Germline assignment: CDR1 MNHEY and CDR2 SMNVEV (reference sequence). The CDR3 loop spans 13 amino acids. The DNA for the CDR3 is TGTGCCAGCAGTGCCACTCAGGGCGCTGAAGCTTTCTTT. Translating gives CASSATQGAEAFF.

J is TRBJ1-1 and V is TRBV28; 9 bases line up with TRBD1. The junction had 16 bases not matched to a gene; V was cut back by 5 bases and J by 3 bases. CDR3 length: 18 amino acids. Germline V CDR1 and CDR2: MDHEN, SYDVKM. The CDR3 loop reads CASSPGNRGPGYYTEAFF. The CDR3 bases are TGTGCCAGCAGTCCGGGGAACAGGGGGCCCGGATATTACACTGAAGCTTTCTTT.

This clone is a singleton in its sample. The chain uses TRBV6-5 and TRBJ1-2, with D possibly TRBD1 on 5 matching bases. The length of the CDR3 is 13 residues. Germline CDR1 is MNHEY and CDR2 is SVGAGI. With 6 bases removed from V and 7 bases from J, the gap between germline ends came to 15 bases. This CDR3 is CASRQGVGPGYTF. The CDR3 nucleotides read TGTGCCAGCAGACAAGGGGTGGGCCCTGGCTACACCTTC.

The chain carries TRBV4-2 and TRBJ1-4, with D unresolved. Germline V CDR1 and CDR2: LGHNA, YNFKEQ. The CDR3 extends over 14 amino acids. The ends were cut back, 1 base at V and 8 bases at J, with 11 bases in the middle. CDR3 in DNA: TGTGCCAGCAGCCAAGGTCGTAGTCTGGAAAAACTGTTTTTT. This encodes CASSQGRSLEKLFF.

The chain joins TRBV2 to TRBJ1-2, with D tentatively TRBD1 (5 bases). This CDR3 has 16 amino acids. Germline V gene data show CDR1 as SNHLY and CDR2 as FYNNEI. The V end lost 6 bases, the J end lost 2 bases, and 19 bases lay between the germline ends. CDR3 sequence: CASSREWGGENYGYTF. CDR3 in DNA: TGTGCCAGCAGCCGCGAGTGGGGAGGGGAGAACTATGGCTACACCTTC.

This chain uses TRBV20-1 with TRBJ1-1; D perhaps matches TRBD1 (5 bases). V shed 7 bases and J shed 8 bases, with 14 bases lying between them. CDR3 length: 11 residues. Germline V gives CDR1 DFQATT, CDR2 SNEGSKA (reference sequence). This chain's CDR3 is CSESPGFEAFF. The CDR3, as DNA: TGCAGTGAAAGCCCAGGGTTCGAAGCTTTCTTT.

The rearrangement links TRBV27 to TRBJ2-7; weak D call: TRBD1 (6 bases). The CDR3 loop spans 14 amino acids. V lost 5 bases, J lost 4 bases, and 15 bases lay in between. Looked up from germline, CDR1 is MNHEY and CDR2 is SMNVEV (reference sequence). The CDR3 spells CASSPYTGLYEQYF. The CDR3 DNA sequence: TGTGCCAGCAGTCCTTATACAGGGCTGTACGAGCAGTACTTC.

V gene TRBV5-6 combines with J gene TRBJ1-5; tentative D call: TRBD1 (5 bases). The CDR3 totals 13 residues. Germline values: CDR1 SGHDT, CDR2 YYEEEE. The V end lost 4 bases, the J end lost 4 bases, and 9 bases lay between the germline ends. The CDR3 loop reads CASSRDRNQPQHF. DNA of the CDR3: TGTGCCAGCAGCCGCGACAGAAATCAGCCCCAGCATTTT.

The rearrangement links TRBV5-1 to TRBJ1-2, with a possible D match to TRBD1 (6 bases). There are 15 residues in the CDR3. The ends were cut back, 0 bases at V and 4 bases at J, with 13 bases in the middle. Germline V gene lookup returns CDR1 SGHRS and CDR2 YFSETQ. This CDR3 is CASSLEGTWGYGYTF. For the CDR3, the DNA is TGCGCCAGCAGCTTGGAGGGGACATGGGGCTATGGCTACACCTTC.

The CDR3 nucleotides are TGCGCCAGCAGCCCCCTCGCAGGGGTGGGTGAGCAGTTCTTC. Protein: CASSPLAGVGEQFF. The chain recombines TRBV5-1 with TRBJ2-1, with D possibly TRBD1 on 6 matching bases. This CDR3 is built from 14 residues. Trimming removed 4 bases at V and 9 bases at J, with 17 bases between. Germline values: CDR1 SGHRS, CDR2 YFSETQ.

The chain joins TRBV14 to TRBJ2-6; 9 nucleotides match TRBD2. The V gene's germline CDR1 is SGHDN and CDR2 FVKESK. Germline trimming cut 10 bases from V and 0 bases from J; bases unmatched to any gene: 10. This CDR3 has 17 residues. The CDR3 loop is CATLEGGRASGANVLTF. CDR3 coding DNA: TGTGCCACCTTAGAAGGCGGGAGGGCCTCTGGGGCCAACGTCCTGACTTTC. The full variable domain, with the rest looked up from reference TRBV14 and TRBJ2-6, is EAGVTQFPSHSVIEKGQTVTLRCDPISGHDNLYWYRRVMGKEIKFLLHFVKESKQDESGMPNNRFLAERTGGTYSTLKVQPAELEDSGVYFCATLEGGRASGANVLTFGAGSRLTVL.

This chain uses TRBV7-9 with TRBJ2-2; TRBD2 matches 10 bases. The germline V gene has CDR1 SEHNR and CDR2 FQNEAQ (reference sequence). V was clipped by 4 bases and J by 1 base; unmatched bases: 3. The CDR3 has 16 amino acids. The CDR3 coding sequence is TGTGCCAGCAGCTCCCCTAGCGGGAGGAACACCGGGGAGCTGTTTTTT. Its translation is CASSSPSGRNTGELFF. The whole variable domain, filled in from reference TRBV7-9 and TRBJ2-2, reads DTGVSQNPRHKITKRGQNVTFRCDPISEHNRLYWYRQTLGQGPEFLTYFQNEAQLEKSRLLSDRFSAERPKGSFSTLEIQRTEQGDSAMYLCASSSPSGRNTGELFFGEGSRLTVL.

The V gene is TRBV30, the J gene TRBJ1-2; a weak D match, TRBD1 (5 bases). CDR3 length equals 12 residues. Looked up from germline, CDR1 is GTSNPN and CDR2 is SVGIG (reference sequence). Between the trimmed V and J ends, which lost 4 bases and 5 bases, there was a span of 11 bases. The CDR3, as DNA: TGTGCCTGGACAGGGCGGGGGTATGGCTACACCTTC. Translating it yields CAWTGRGYGYTF.

This clone has a handful of counts. The genes are TRBV27 and TRBJ2-7; D not resolved. The V end was cut by 5 bases, the J end by 1 base, with 6 bases between. The CDR3 totals 12 residues. Germline lookup yields CDR1 MNHEY and CDR2 SMNVEV (reference sequence). CDR3 amino acids: CASSLYSYEQYF. CDR3 DNA: TGTGCCAGCAGTCTTTATTCCTACGAGCAGTACTTC.

This rearrangement joins TRBV28 to TRBJ1-1; TRBD1 might be the D (5 bases). Germline V lookup: CDR1 MDHEN, CDR2 SYDVKM. There are 15 residues in the CDR3. The ends were cut back, 4 bases at V and 2 bases at J, with 14 bases in the middle. CDR3 DNA: TGTGCCAGCAGTTGGGGCAGGGTGGAAAACACTGAAGCTTTCTTT. Protein product: CASSWGRVENTEAFF.

The CDR3 spells CASSLTGPDTQYF. CDR3 DNA sequence: TGTGCCAGCAGCTTAACGGGCCCAGATACGCAGTATTTT. The V and J genes are TRBV7-3 and TRBJ2-3; D unclear. Germline assignment: CDR1 SGHTA and CDR2 FQGTGA. This CDR3 contains 13 residues. V was shortened by 0 bases and J by 4 bases, with 5 bases between the two germline ends.

Here the CDR3 DNA reads TGTGCCAGCTTACCGGGACAGGGGCTGAACACTGAAGCTTTCTTT. Its translation is CASLPGQGLNTEAFF. V and J are TRBV6-6 and TRBJ1-1, with TRBD1 matching 10 bases. Germline CDR1 reads MNHNY; CDR2 reads SVGAGI (reference sequence). The CDR3 is 15 residues long. V dropped 8 bases and J dropped 0; count of bases not matched to a gene: 6.

The chain combines TRBV15 with TRBJ1-1; no firm D call. CDR1 and CDR2 (germline): LNHNV, YYDKDF (reference sequence). V dropped 0 bases and J dropped 2 bases, with 10 bases sitting between them. CDR3 size: 15 residues. The CDR3 spells CATSRDQITNTEAFF. CDR3 nucleotides: TGTGCCACCAGCAGAGATCAGATAACAAACACTGAAGCTTTCTTT.